One and the same sample provided the 17 T cell receptor beta chains below, sequenced in a study of blood T cell repertoires in COVID-19. The assay was immunoSEQ multiplex PCR, and TCRdb's table has in-frame clones only and misses some. The sample holds 200,000 to 250,000 clones, about 83% seen once. The sequenced sample consisted of peripheral blood. Receptors were obtained from a human donor in a cohort sampled during active COVID-19.

V is TRBV3-1 (or the pseudogene TRBV3-2) and J is TRBJ2-5, with 11 nucleotides matching TRBD1. The CDR3 totals 20 residues. CDR1 LGHDT and CDR2 YNNKEL come from the germline V gene (reference sequence). Trimming at V came to 0 bases and at J to 0 bases, leaving 12 bases not matched to a gene. DNA of the CDR3: TGTGCCAGCAGCCAAGAGTGGGACAGGGGGACCATCGGGTACCAAGAGACCCAGTACTTC. Translated: CASSQEWDRGTIGYQETQYF.

DNA of the CDR3: TGTGCCAGCAGTTTTCTAACCTGGGGGGGCACTGAAGCTTTCTTT. Its protein product is CASSFLTWGGTEAFF. The chain couples TRBV6-2 or TRBV6-3 to TRBJ1-1; the D gene is possibly TRBD1 (5 bases). Germline CDR1 MNHEY, CDR2 SVGEGT. Between the trimmed V and J ends, which lost 4 bases and 4 bases, there was a span of 16 bases. The CDR3 sequence is 15 residues long.

To note about this clone: The same CDR3 also results from other DNA sequences found in this sample. The chain couples TRBV5-1 to TRBJ1-2; D is unresolved. The germline CDR1 and CDR2 sequences are SGHRS and YFSETQ. The CDR3 is 13 residues long. Trimming removed 5 bases from V and 2 bases from J, with 10 bases in between. This chain's CDR3 is CASRGVPNYGYTF. DNA of the CDR3: TGCGCCAGCAGAGGAGTACCCAACTATGGCTACACCTTC.

The rearrangement joins TRBV28 to TRBJ1-5, with D uncertain. Germline V lookup: CDR1 MDHEN, CDR2 SYDVKM. CDR3 size: 13 residues. The V end was cut by 7 bases, the J end by 5 bases, with 12 bases between. The CDR3 bases are TGTGCCAGCAAACGGGATGGGTATCAGCCCCAGCATTTT. Residues: CASKRDGYQPQHF.

This rearrangement joins TRBV5-1 to TRBJ2-6; possible D gene TRBD1, 6 bases. From germline, CDR1 is SGHRS and CDR2 YFSETQ. The CDR3 runs to 17 residues. V shed 5 bases and J shed 0 bases, with 15 bases lying between them. CDR3 protein: CASRDGQFLSGANVLTF. As DNA, the CDR3 is TGCGCCAGCAGAGATGGACAGTTTCTCTCTGGGGCCAACGTCCTGACTTTC.

V gene TRBV4-2 combines with J gene TRBJ1-5; D uncertain. Deletions cut 0 bases from V and 2 bases from J, with 11 bases between. Looked up from germline, CDR1 is LGHNA and CDR2 is YNFKEQ. This CDR3 region has 16 residues. CDR3 sequence reads: CASSQEGTGRNQPQHF. The CDR3 DNA sequence: TGTGCCAGCAGCCAAGAAGGAACGGGTCGCAATCAGCCCCAGCATTTT.

A note on this clone: An end of the junction does not agree with germline; a read error may underlie this. The rearrangement links TRBV28 to TRBJ2-4; D ambiguous. The CDR3 totals 16 residues. The V gene's germline CDR1 is MDHEN and CDR2 SYDVKM. The CDR3 DNA reads as TGTGCCAGCAGCCTCCCGAGAGCCAAAGCCCAAAACATTCAGTACTTC. Its translation: CASSLPRAKAQNIQYF.

The V call is TRBV27, the J call TRBJ2-7, with TRBD1 matching over 8 bases. The CDR3 sequence is 14 residues long. V gave up 6 bases and J gave up 5 bases; unmatched junction bases: 9. Germline V lookup: CDR1 MNHEY, CDR2 SMNVEV (reference sequence). The CDR3 region is CASRATGALHEQYF. The CDR3 DNA is TGTGCCAGCAGAGCGACAGGGGCGCTCCACGAGCAGTACTTC.

This chain uses TRBV5-1 with TRBJ1-1; D is unclear. V shed 2 bases and J shed 0 bases, with 14 bases lying between them. The CDR3 loop spans 16 amino acids. Germline CDR1 is SGHRS and CDR2 is YFSETQ. The CDR3 DNA reads TGCGCCAGCAGCTTATTTTTTGGCGGTTTGAACACTGAAGCTTTCTTT. Encoded protein: CASSLFFGGLNTEAFF.

This chain uses TRBV28 with TRBJ2-2, with 8 bases aligning to TRBD2. Per germline, CDR1 MDHEN and CDR2 SYDVKM. The CDR3 sequence is 16 residues long. Trimming cost V 3 bases and J 3 bases; bases outside gene matches: 6. This CDR3 reads CASSFQAGDDTGELFF. The CDR3 region has the DNA TGTGCCAGCAGTTTCCAAGCGGGAGATGACACCGGGGAGCTGTTTTTT. The full variable domain, completed using reference TRBV28 and TRBJ2-2, is DVKVTQSSRYLVKRTGEKVFLECVQDMDHENMFWYRQDPGLGLRLIYFSYDVKMKEKGDIPEGYSVSREKKERFSLILESASTNQTSMYLCASSFQAGDDTGELFFGEGSRLTVL.

There are a few counts of this clone. This rearrangement joins TRBV19 to TRBJ1-1; TRBD1 aligns across 7 bases. The CDR3 is made up of 15 amino acids. From germline, CDR1 is LNHDA and CDR2 SQIVND (reference sequence). J lost 0 bases, V lost 3 bases, and 4 bases had no gene match. CDR3: CASSITGTVNTEAFF. The CDR3 DNA is TGTGCCAGTAGTATCACCGGGACAGTGAACACTGAAGCTTTCTTT.

This chain connects TRBV19 to TRBJ1-5; weak D call: TRBD1 (5 bases). The germline V and J ends were trimmed by 0 bases and 4 bases, with 10 bases remaining between them. This CDR3 has 15 amino acids. Germline loops: CDR1 LNHDA, CDR2 SQIVND (reference sequence). CDR3 bases: TGTGCCAGTAGTATAGACGAAGGGGTTAATCAGCCCCAGCATTTT. Its protein is CASSIDEGVNQPQHF.

The V call is TRBV28, the J call TRBJ2-6; possible D gene TRBD1, 6 bases. This CDR3 is built from 15 residues. CDR1 is MDHEN and CDR2 is SYDVKM in the germline V gene. Trimming removed 7 bases from V and 0 bases from J, with 10 bases in between. The CDR3: CASNRDNSGANVLTF. The DNA of the CDR3 is TGTGCCAGCAACAGGGACAACTCTGGGGCCAACGTCCTGACTTTC.

The rearrangement links TRBV27 to TRBJ2-3; D gene ambiguous. CDR3 size: 14 residues. The germline V gene has CDR1 MNHEY and CDR2 SMNVEV (reference sequence). The V end was cut by 0 bases, the J end by 3 bases, with 7 bases between. The CDR3 nucleotides are TGTGCCAGCAGTTTATCCGCTAGAACAGATACGCAGTATTTT. Translation: CASSLSARTDTQYF.

The chain couples TRBV4-1 to TRBJ1-2; TRBD1 matches 7 bases. The germline gives CDR1 MGHRA, CDR2 YSYEKL. V was pared by 4 bases and J by 1 base, with 12 bases of the junction left unmatched. The length of the CDR3 is 17 residues. CDR3 loop: CASSLNPGQLINYGYTF. The CDR3 DNA follows: TGCGCCAGCAGCCTAAATCCGGGACAGCTTATTAACTATGGCTACACCTTC.

The chain employs TRBV29-1 and TRBJ1-4; perhaps TRBD1 as D (6 bases). The CDR3 has 12 residues. Looked up from germline, CDR1 is SQVTM and CDR2 is ANQGSEA. The V and J ends lost 7 bases and 6 bases respectively, with 12 bases between them. CDR3 region: CSGGQADEKLFF. CDR3 DNA sequence: TGCAGCGGGGGGCAGGCCGATGAAAAACTGTTTTTT.

This chain connects TRBV6-1 to TRBJ2-4; D ambiguous. The CDR3 runs 17 residues. Germline V gives CDR1 MNHNS, CDR2 SASEGT. The V and J ends lost 0 bases and 1 base respectively, with 13 bases between them. CDR3 coding DNA: TGTGCCAGCAGTGAAGCGTCGGTCCTCCTTGCCAAAAACATTCAGTACTTC. Its translation is CASSEASVLLAKNIQYF.